A selection of T cell receptor beta chains follows, all from one sample in a study of CD8 T cells in ankylosing spondylitis. MiXCR was run by TCRdb on the 5' RACE reads, yielding one entry per CDR3 protein. The sample has some 330,000 distinct CDR3 sequences, 8% seen once. Sequenced sample: blood, either unsorted or a sorted T cell fraction (not recorded which). Receptors originate from a male donor with ankylosing spondylitis. CDR3s include the opening cysteine and the closing phenylalanine or tryptophan. D genes are given only for firm matches. Some rows have no size entry. The others give once, few or many, or a class for an expanded clone.

>15|.|TRBV7-3|TRBJ2-2|few
CASSSRGTNTGELFF
TGTGCCAGCAGCTCCCGGGGTACAAACACCGGGGAGCTGTTTTTT
>11|.|TRBV3-1|TRBJ2-2|few
CASSQLEELFF
TGTGCCAGCAGCCAATTGGAGGAGCTGTTTTTT
>13|.|TRBV4-1|TRBJ1-2|few
CASSQDGRYGYTF
TGCGCCAGCAGCCAAGACGGACGCTATGGCTACACCTTC
>18|TRBD2|TRBV10-2|TRBJ2-3|few
CASSPGLAELRPTDTQYF
TGCGCCAGCAGTCCGGGACTAGCGGAACTGAGACCCACAGATACGCAGTATTTT
>16|.|TRBV4-3|TRBJ2-7|.
CASSQDEASASYEQYF
TGCGCCAGCAGCCAAGATGAGGCCTCCGCCTCCTACGAGCAGTACTTC
>15|TRBD1|TRBV9|TRBJ2-7|few
CASSVRGTASYEQYF
TGTGCCAGCAGCGTAAGGGGGACAGCATCCTACGAGCAGTACTTC
>14|.|TRBV20-1|TRBJ2-7|few
CSERFAGYTYEQYF
TGCAGCGAGCGCTTTGCGGGCTACACCTACGAGCAGTACTTC
>14|.|TRBV6-1|TRBJ1-1|many
CASSPLMRGTEAFF
TGTGCCAGCAGCCCCCTCATGAGGGGCACTGAAGCTTTCTTT
>17|TRBD2|TRBV12-3/TRBV12-4|TRBJ2-1|many
CASSLHNSGRGNNEQFF
TGTGCCAGCAGTTTACACAATAGCGGGAGGGGGAACAATGAGCAGTTCTTC
>13|TRBD1|TRBV2|TRBJ1-2|many
CASSPQGNYGYTF
TGTGCCAGCAGCCCACAGGGGAACTATGGCTACACCTTC
>14|.|TRBV5-1|TRBJ2-3|few
CASSREPRSDTQYF
TGCGCCAGCAGCAGAGAACCGAGATCAGATACGCAGTATTTT
>12|.|TRBV6-2/TRBV6-3|TRBJ2-1|.
CATKGAYNEQFF
TGTGCCACCAAGGGGGCCTACAATGAGCAGTTCTTC
>12|TRBD1|TRBV29-1|TRBJ2-1|few
CSVEQTGDEQFF
TGCAGCGTTGAGCAGACAGGGGATGAGCAGTTCTTC
>15|.|TRBV4-3|TRBJ1-4|.
CASSQDGGRDEKLFF
TGCGCCAGCAGCCAAGATGGGGGAAGGGACGAAAAACTGTTTTTT
>16|TRBD2|TRBV7-9|TRBJ2-7|few
CASSLGASGASYEQYF
TGTGCCAGCAGCTTAGGAGCTAGCGGAGCCTCCTACGAGCAGTACTTC
>15|TRBD2|TRBV7-9|TRBJ2-7|few
CASSILGLAGDEQYF
TGTGCCAGCAGCATATTAGGACTAGCGGGAGACGAGCAGTACTTC
>16|TRBD2|TRBV7-2|TRBJ2-3|few
CASSGDSGRAGDTQYF
TGTGCCAGCAGCGGGGATAGCGGGAGGGCAGGGGATACGCAGTATTTT
>15|TRBD2|TRBV6-5|TRBJ2-1|many
CASSFLAGNYNEQFF
TGTGCCAGCAGTTTCCTAGCGGGAAACTACAATGAGCAGTTCTTC
>14|TRBD1|TRBV4-2|TRBJ1-6|.
CASSWDRVASPLHF
TGTGCCAGCAGCTGGGACAGGGTAGCTTCACCCCTCCACTTT
>14|TRBD2|TRBV11-3|TRBJ2-1|few
CASSPGLADPGKFF
TGTGCCAGCAGCCCAGGACTAGCGGACCCCGGAAAGTTCTTC
>15|.|TRBV7-2|TRBJ2-7|.
CASSLAAGLGYEQYF
TGTGCCAGCAGCTTAGCGGCGGGACTGGGATACGAGCAGTACTTC
>16|TRBD1|TRBV5-1|TRBJ2-5|few
CASSIGTVFYQETQYF
TGCGCCAGCAGCATCGGGACAGTGTTTTACCAAGAGACCCAGTACTTC
>15|.|TRBV7-8|TRBJ2-7|.
CASSLMGGRSYEQYF
TGTGCCAGCAGCTTAATGGGGGGCCGCTCCTACGAGCAGTACTTC
>16|TRBD2|TRBV5-1|TRBJ2-5|few
CASRPLRAGEGETQYF
TGCGCCAGCAGGCCCCTCCGCGCGGGAGAAGGCGAGACCCAGTACTTC
>12|.|TRBV5-5|TRBJ2-7|.
CASSLAVGEQYF
TGTGCCAGCAGCTTGGCGGTGGGGGAGCAGTACTTC
>15|TRBD2|TRBV30|TRBJ2-2|few
CAWSALAGADGELFF
TGTGCCTGGAGCGCACTGGCGGGAGCGGACGGGGAGCTGTTTTTT
>13|.|TRBV7-2|TRBJ2-5|.
CASSFSEGETQYF
TGTGCCAGCAGCTTTTCTGAGGGAGAGACCCAGTACTTC
>15|.|TRBV20-1|TRBJ2-3|few
CSAHRLVSNTDTQYF
TGCAGTGCCCACCGGTTGGTGAGCAACACAGATACGCAGTATTTT
>16|TRBD2|TRBV11-3|TRBJ2-1|many
CASSLDSTSGLYEQFF
TGTGCCAGCAGCTTAGATAGTACTAGCGGGCTCTATGAGCAGTTCTTC
>15|TRBD2|TRBV7-3|TRBJ2-1|few
CASSRGRSGYNEQFF
TGTGCCAGCAGCCGCGGGAGGAGCGGCTACAATGAGCAGTTCTTC
>14|.|TRBV11-2|TRBJ2-7|few
CASSLWEDSYEQYF
TGTGCCAGCAGCTTGTGGGAGGACTCCTACGAGCAGTACTTC
>15|.|TRBV3-1|TRBJ2-5|few
CASSQDLGPPETQYF
TGTGCCAGCAGCCAAGATTTGGGACCGCCAGAGACCCAGTACTTC
>17|TRBD2|TRBV5-1|TRBJ2-5|.
CASSLALGLAGQETQYF
TGCGCCAGCAGCCTAGCCTTGGGACTAGCGGGCCAAGAGACCCAGTACTTC
>14|.|TRBV28|TRBJ2-1|many
CASSTPRGWNEQFF
TGTGCCAGCAGTACCCCCAGGGGCTGGAATGAGCAGTTCTTC
>14|.|TRBV5-1|TRBJ2-3|many
CASSLWANTDTQYF
TGCGCCAGCAGCTTGTGGGCGAACACAGATACGCAGTATTTT
>10|.|TRBV20-1|TRBJ2-3|few
CSASIDTQYF
TGCAGTGCTAGTATAGATACGCAGTATTTT
>13|.|TRBV4-2|TRBJ2-7|.
CASSPGETYEQYF
TGTGCCAGCAGCCCAGGGGAAACCTACGAGCAGTACTTC
>15|.|TRBV11-2|TRBJ1-6|many
CASSLVGSRNSPLHF
TGTGCCAGCAGCTTAGTGGGCAGCCGTAATTCACCCCTCCACTTT
>13|TRBD2|TRBV20-1|TRBJ2-1|few
CSATIAGAGEQFF
TGCAGTGCTACTATAGCGGGAGCGGGTGAGCAGTTCTTC
>15|TRBD2|TRBV19|TRBJ2-7|.
CASSIGTSGRREQYF
TGTGCCAGTAGTATAGGGACTAGCGGGAGGCGAGAGCAGTACTTC
>12|.|TRBV12-3/TRBV12-4|TRBJ2-7|few
CASTHGPYEQYF
TGTGCCAGCACCCACGGACCTTACGAGCAGTACTTC
>13|.|TRBV28|TRBJ1-4|few
CASSPGQNEKLFF
TGTGCCAGCAGTCCGGGACAAAATGAAAAACTGTTTTTT
>17|TRBD2|TRBV29-1|TRBJ2-5|.
CSVRGGSSSGSQETQYF
TGCAGCGTTCGGGGGGGCTCGTCTAGCGGGAGTCAAGAGACCCAGTACTTC
>18|.|TRBV4-3|TRBJ2-7|.
CASSQGTPRRSRGYEQYF
TGCGCCAGCAGCCAAGGGACCCCCCGGCGCTCTCGGGGATACGAGCAGTACTTC
>15|.|TRBV12-3/TRBV12-4|TRBJ2-1|few
CASIGRASDYNEQFF
TGTGCCAGCATCGGAAGGGCTAGCGACTACAATGAGCAGTTCTTC
>15|.|TRBV7-9|TRBJ2-3|.
CASSSLTYSTDTQYF
TGTGCCAGCAGCTCCTTGACTTACAGCACAGATACGCAGTATTTT
>15|.|TRBV25-1|TRBJ2-5|.
CASSESGHYQETQYF
TGTGCCAGCAGTGAAAGCGGCCATTACCAAGAGACCCAGTACTTC
>13|.|TRBV7-9|TRBJ2-1|.
CASSLGERYEQFF
TGTGCCAGCAGCTTGGGGGAGAGGTATGAGCAGTTCTTC
>15|TRBD2|TRBV5-5|TRBJ2-4|.
CASSWGLAGVGIQYF
TGTGCCAGCAGCTGGGGACTAGCGGGAGTAGGCATTCAGTACTTC
>14|.|TRBV18|TRBJ2-7|.
CAPSTGILGVEQYF
TGTGCCCCCTCAACCGGGATACTGGGGGTCGAGCAGTACTTC
>16|.|TRBV5-1|TRBJ2-3|.
CASSFPEGMGLDTQYF
TGCGCCAGCAGCTTTCCGGAGGGGATGGGGCTAGATACGCAGTATTTT